This is a list of T cell receptor beta chains from one sample in a study of cytomegalovirus exposure and HLA in healthy donors. TCRdb's copy holds only in-frame clones and misses some; the assay was immunoSEQ multiplex PCR. The sample shows around 94,000 clones, just under 80% of them seen only once. The specimen was PBMCs. The receptors originated from a male donor in good health and CMV-seropositive. Both conserved end residues are part of each CDR3. The D gene is left open where the match is weak. Only part of the rows carry a size: once, few, many, or a class if the clone is expanded.

cdr3_aa	cdr3_nt	j_call	clone_size	v_call	d_call
CASSQRVLTDTQYF	TGCGCCAGCAGCCAACGGGTACTCACAGATACGCAGTATTTT	TRBJ2-3	once	TRBV4-1	-
CAGYLTDTQYF	TGCGCAGGCTATCTCACAGATACGCAGTATTTT	TRBJ2-3	-	TRBV20-1	-
CAWSRPGLTSDTQYF	TGTGCCTGGAGTAGACCGGGACTAACATCTGATACGCAGTATTTT	TRBJ2-3	-	TRBV30	TRBD2
CASSWGHFGGKNIQYF	TGTGCCAGCAGCTGGGGACACTTTGGGGGCAAAAACATTCAGTACTTC	TRBJ2-4	-	TRBV5-6	-
CASSPQTGVKETQYF	TGCGCCAGCAGCCCCCAGACAGGGGTCAAAGAGACCCAGTACTTC	TRBJ2-5	-	TRBV5-1	TRBD1
CASSMSQGDGYTF	TGTGCCAGTAGTATGAGTCAGGGCGATGGCTACACCTTC	TRBJ1-2	once	TRBV19	-
CASTGGYEQYF	TGTGCCAGCACAGGAGGCTACGAGCAGTACTTC	TRBJ2-7	-	TRBV2	-
CAGKTGTNTGELFF	TGCGCCGGGAAGACAGGGACGAACACCGGGGAGCTGTTTTTT	TRBJ2-2	few	TRBV5-1	TRBD1
CASRGAGTAYGYTF	TGTGCCAGCAGGGGGGCCGGGACCGCCTATGGCTACACCTTC	TRBJ1-2	-	TRBV6-4	-
CASSPPGLAGEFRYEQYF	TGTGCCAGCAGCCCCCCGGGACTAGCGGGAGAGTTTCGCTACGAGCAGTACTTC	TRBJ2-7	-	TRBV7-9	TRBD2
CASSMGQGPHEQFF	TGTGCCAGCAGCATGGGACAGGGACCCCATGAGCAGTTCTTC	TRBJ2-1	-	TRBV9	TRBD1
CASSLSGGLLYEQYF	TGTGCCAGCAGTTTATCGGGGGGACTCCTCTACGAGCAGTACTTC	TRBJ2-7	-	TRBV27	-
CASGPNRGDTEAFF	TGTGCCAGCGGGCCGAACAGGGGTGACACTGAAGCTTTCTTT	TRBJ1-1	few	TRBV19	TRBD1
CASSHLAGGKDTGELFF	TGCGCCAGCAGCCACCTAGCGGGAGGGAAGGACACCGGGGAGCTGTTTTTT	TRBJ2-2	once	TRBV4-1	TRBD2
CASSQQVSTGELFF	TGTGCCAGCAGCCAACAGGTCTCGACCGGGGAGCTGTTTTTT	TRBJ2-2	-	TRBV14	-
CASSANLGDNSEKLFF	TGTGCCAGCAGTGCGAATCTGGGGGACAACTCTGAAAAACTGTTTTTT	TRBJ1-4	-	TRBV25-1	-
CASSQSLTSGLYGQYF	TGCGCCAGCAGTCAATCTCTTACGAGCGGGCTTTACGGGCAGTACTTC	TRBJ2-7	-	TRBV23-1	-
CASSLGPGYNEQFF	TGCGCCAGCAGCTTGGGTCCAGGTTACAATGAGCAGTTCTTC	TRBJ2-1	-	TRBV5-1	-
CASSSPGQGYTEAFF	TGTGCCAGCAGCTCACCGGGACAGGGATACACTGAAGCTTTCTTT	TRBJ1-1	-	TRBV7-8	TRBD1
CASSLPGQGRTEAFF	TGTGCCAGCAGTTTACCAGGACAGGGTAGAACTGAAGCTTTCTTT	TRBJ1-1	-	TRBV28	TRBD1
CASSFQGSSYEQYF	TGTGCCAGCAGTTTTCAGGGGAGCTCCTACGAGCAGTACTTC	TRBJ2-7	-	TRBV27	-
CAISDKSSGAQFF	TGTGCCATCAGTGATAAGTCTAGCGGGGCGCAGTTCTTC	TRBJ2-1	-	TRBV10-3	TRBD2
CASSLVSGLTDTQYF	TGCGCCAGCAGCTTGGTATCCGGACTCACAGATACGCAGTATTTT	TRBJ2-3	-	TRBV5-1	-
CASSPISGDEQYF	TGTGCCAGCAGCCCCATTAGCGGGGACGAGCAGTACTTC	TRBJ2-7	-	TRBV7-6	TRBD2
CASSLLSGSNQPQHF	TGTGCCAGCAGTTTATTGTCAGGGAGCAATCAGCCCCAGCATTTT	TRBJ1-5	-	TRBV27	-
CASSWGSGSRYEQYF	TGTGCCAGTAGCTGGGGCTCCGGCAGCCGCTACGAGCAGTACTTC	TRBJ2-7	-	TRBV19	-
CASSVGQVYGYTF	TGTGCCAGCAGCGTCGGACAGGTCTATGGCTACACCTTC	TRBJ1-2	-	TRBV9	TRBD1
CASSLGGGGELFF	TGCGCCAGCAGCTTAGGGGGCGGCGGGGAGCTGTTTTTT	TRBJ2-2	-	TRBV5-1	TRBD1
CASSLDPSGGSYNEQFF	TGCGCCAGCAGCTTGGATCCTAGCGGGGGCTCCTACAATGAGCAGTTCTTC	TRBJ2-1	few	TRBV5-1	TRBD2
CASSLGSGLVGGEQFF	TGTGCCAGCAGCTTAGGTAGCGGGCTCGTCGGGGGTGAGCAGTTCTTC	TRBJ2-1	-	TRBV11-3	TRBD2
CSSSSQGFEQYF	TGTTCCAGCAGCTCACAGGGCTTCGAGCAGTACTTC	TRBJ2-7	few	TRBV7-9	-
CARGVVEQFF	TGTGCCCGGGGAGTGGTTGAGCAGTTCTTC	TRBJ2-1	-	TRBV5-8	-
CASSLGPGTGEAFF	TGTGCCAGCAGCTTAGGACCAGGGACAGGGGAAGCTTTCTTT	TRBJ1-1	-	TRBV11-2	TRBD1
CASSLGDRDGYGYTF	TGCGCCAGCAGCTTGGGGGACAGGGATGGCTATGGCTACACCTTC	TRBJ1-2	few	TRBV5-1	TRBD1
CASSYLGGRQPQHF	TGTGCCAGCAGCTACCTAGGAGGCCGTCAGCCCCAGCATTTT	TRBJ1-5	-	TRBV7-8	-
CASKGGQGGGYTF	TGTGCCAGCAAGGGGGGACAGGGGGGTGGCTACACCTTC	TRBJ1-2	-	TRBV2	TRBD1
CASSQDIGVEQYF	TGTGCCAGCAGCCAAGATATCGGGGTCGAGCAGTACTTC	TRBJ2-7	-	TRBV14	-
CAWSVQRGSYEQYF	TGTGCCTGGAGTGTACAGCGGGGGTCCTACGAGCAGTACTTC	TRBJ2-7	few	TRBV30	TRBD2
CSVERLRETQYF	TGCAGCGTTGAAAGACTGAGGGAGACCCAGTACTTC	TRBJ2-5	-	TRBV29-1	-
CASSRGLGSYEQYF	TGTGCCAGCAGTAGGGGGCTGGGGTCCTACGAGCAGTACTTC	TRBJ2-7	-	TRBV5-4	TRBD1
CASTSGTTIEQFF	TGCGCCAGTACTAGCGGGACTACCATTGAGCAGTTCTTC	TRBJ2-1	-	TRBV5-1	TRBD2